This TCR beta chain was retrieved from a study of cytomegalovirus exposure and HLA in healthy donors (dated by TCRdb to about 2017). Background for the entire study: According to an earlier analysis of around 600 of the donors, 150 million to 200 million T cells yielded 95 million to 140 million unique TCR beta sequences and approximately 300 Gb of sequence data. About 280 gigabases of sequencing data and 91 million or so unique TCR sequences made up an early release that covered about 640 HLA-typed donors. Of the roughly 410 genotyped donors, more than 75% were placed in the genetic ancestry cluster associated with self-reported Caucasian donors. The study was designed to test whether signatures of past pathogen exposure could be identified by cataloging public T cell receptors. The T cell repertoires of some 670 subjects were profiled by immunosequencing and related to cytomegalovirus serostatus. Besides the first cohort of 550 to 750 subjects, a separate validation cohort made up of 90 to 150 different subjects was used. To predict cytomegalovirus infection status, the study combined high-throughput TCR immunosequencing, statistical association of individual TCRs with disease status, and machine learning. To study patterns of TCR occurrence, a later analysis re-analyzed previously published TCR beta repertoires from several hundred donors and added high-resolution HLA genotyping. Rather than using new phenotypic data, the later analysis identified candidate immune exposures from TCR beta sequences and from how often those sequences occurred across donors. An earlier analysis of approximately 500 of the donors applied high-throughput TCR beta sequencing to assess whether each TCR beta V gene segment acted as functional or pseudogenic. Alongside the repertoire data, information on donor age, sex, ethnicity and CMV serostatus was compiled. A later genetic analysis took genome-wide SNP genotypes for about 60% of the roughly 670 donors and used that subset as a discovery cohort. All discovery cohort repertoires had been generated on a single sequencing platform. HLA typing included class I and class II loci at four-digit resolution. Typing coverage differed by locus: A, B, C, DRB1 and DQB1 were typed in about 629-640 donors, DQA1 in about 510, DPA1 in 600 to 610, and DPB1 in 472. Because of strong linkage in the cohort, roughly five DR-DQ haplotypes were treated as single units for association and clustering. On average, roughly 250,000 unique TCR beta nucleotide sequences were sequenced per donor among a few hundred genotyped donors of the cohort, with roughly 18% of those sequences being non-productive.

For this clone: Its target antigen remains unknown.

The protocol used for the library was the immunoSEQ multiplex PCR assay. For the multiplex PCR, a mixture combining 60 forward primers for TCR Vbeta segments and 13 reverse primers for TCR Jbeta segments was used. The CDR3 region of rearranged TCR beta genes was amplified from genomic DNA with a multiplex PCR assay. The Illumina HiSeq System was used to sequence the amplified TCR beta libraries as 87-base-pair reads. Per the authors' processing: A later analysis counted 65 million to 90 million unique TCR beta chains across the 600 to 850 repertoires, and 9.5 million to 11 million of these chains were shared by at least two donors. A nearest-neighbor algorithm error-corrected the raw reads and collapsed the reads into unique sequences, merging closely related sequences to remove PCR and sequencing errors. CDR3 sequences were aligned to IMGT reference sequences to assign V, D and J gene segments. For a sequence to be retained, a match of at least six nucleotides was required to both a V gene segment and a J gene segment. A rearrangement counted as productive if the CDR3 had no stop codons and remained in frame with V and J, and every other rearrangement counted as non-productive. Following IMGT convention, CDR3 was defined as the stretch from the second conserved V-encoded cysteine up to the conserved J-encoded phenylalanine. The earlier analysis of about 640 of the donors excluded any sequence lacking an unambiguous match to a single V gene segment. In an earlier analysis of 587 of the donors, V segments were called functional above 56.7% productive rearrangements and were called segregating when the between-donor standard deviation exceeded 5%. To diagnose cytomegalovirus status from the catalog of TCR beta chain sequences, a statistical classification framework was built. In a later analysis, V and J genes were assigned by comparing TCR nucleotide sequences against IMGT/GENE-DB human TR gene sequences. A later analysis assigned CDR3 sequences and most-parsimonious VDJ recombination scenarios with the TCRdist pipeline. In a later analysis, each TCR beta chain was defined by its CDR3 amino acid sequence together with its V-gene family, and reads without a unique V-gene family were excluded. As a way to deal with suspected cross-contamination and a sequencing artifact, a later analysis dropped 450 to 600 nucleotide sequences that were highly shared and had low generation probability. In a later analysis, a clonal expansion index was calculated for each public chain from normalized within-repertoire ranks of inferred template counts. In a later analysis, generation probabilities were computed with a VDJ recombination model fitted to out-of-frame rearrangements, and the resulting probabilities were checked against IGoR. Hypergeometric tests were used in a later analysis to score TCR-TCR, TCR-HLA and TCR-CMV co-occurrence, with a repertoire-size bias correction applied to the TCR pairs. In a later analysis, false discovery rates were estimated by permuting HLA or CMV assignments 20 times. In a later analysis, co-occurring TCRs were grouped with DBSCAN, and TCRdist sequence similarity was added when clustering was performed within HLA-allele-positive subsets. Repertoires with fewer than 30,000 or more than 120,000 public chains, plus five repertoires with anomalous nucleotide sharing, were excluded from co-occurrence clustering. In TCRdb, the immuneACCESS table is reduced to in-frame sequences with V and J assigned. These tables do not hold every clone; where another copy was compared, an unresolved V gene accounts for under half, and the others remain unexplained. V and J calls and clone size are those listed in that table; D and trimming were worked out from the DNA. This sample's clone table shows 40,000 to 60,000 clones. The biggest ten clones account for 25% to 30% of the sample.

The paper's findings and limits, for the study overall: A later analysis found that most CMV-associated TCR beta chains appeared HLA-restricted, with HLA associations seemingly driven largely by CMV exposure. In a later analysis, the rate of TCR association differed among HLA loci, with DRB1 alleles having the most associated TCRs and HLA-C alleles having the fewest. In a later genetic analysis, fewer N-insertions in productive TCRs were reported among donors in an Asian-associated ancestry cluster than the roughly 700-donor mean. Several of the top co-occurrence clusters appeared to be linked to parvovirus B19, influenza, CMV and Epstein-Barr virus, according to a later analysis. Some IMGT-functional V segments, including TRBV6-2 and TRBV6-3, could not be distinguished by the 87-base-pair reads and were therefore excluded. An association between a missense DCLRE1C variant and V-gene and J-gene trimming of TCR beta chains was found in a later genetic analysis and replicated in an independent cohort. Most TCR sequences were observed very rarely across donors, whereas some public TCRs were present in many individuals. Specific HLA alleles were associated with 18,000 or so TCR beta sequences at a false discovery rate of 0.05 in a later analysis. HLA typing was unavailable for some donors at each locus, so association tests used only the typed subset. A further reported finding was that TCR beta sequences accurately predicted the HLA-A and HLA-B alleles for most subjects in the first cohort. Roughly uniform sequencing depth across donors was assumed in presence/absence analyses, although this assumption may not hold. Cytomegalovirus status was reported to be diagnosed by the classifier with high specificity and sensitivity in both the original and validation cohorts. In the study, around 160 TCR beta chains were listed as associated with cytomegalovirus. When HLA alleles, especially DR and DQ, strongly co-occurred, attributing TCR associations to individual alleles was difficult. In an earlier analysis of around 600 of the donors, most TCR beta V segments were observed in productive rearrangements about 87% or about 30% of the time, broadly matching IMGT annotations. According to the authors, the approach could potentially be generalized to other disease states and immunological phenotypes. Three of the identified cytomegalovirus-associated TCR beta chains were confirmed in vitro to be specific for cytomegalovirus antigens. In this cohort, only TCR beta chains were sequenced, and detectable features were limited by the absence of alpha or paired-chain data. The only immune exposure information available for the cohort was CMV serostatus. Compared with equally common non-associated chains, HLA-associated TCR beta chains in a later analysis were more clonally expanded and had lower generation probabilities. A cluster of highly shared sequence variants was judged likely to represent a technical artifact of the sequencing pipeline. The earlier analysis of fewer than 750 of the donors excluded roughly 17 rarely observed V segments, including chromosome 9 orphons, because counts were too low. Correlated functional status among segregating V segments might reflect linkage disequilibrium, but an unknown experimental factor could not be ruled out.

The cohort was made up of roughly 670 healthy bone marrow donors. All cohort members were sampled while nominally healthy, although unrecorded immune exposures were likely present. The donor was CMV seropositive and belonged to the group of 250 to 350 seropositive cohort members. Each donor provided a peripheral blood sample, and peripheral blood mononuclear cells were used for TCR beta sequencing. The Qiagen DNeasy Blood Extraction Kit was used to extract genomic DNA from the blood cell samples. The germline V gene (reference sequence) specifies GTSNPN as CDR1 and SVGIG as CDR2. The CDR3 measures 14 amino acids from cysteine to phenylalanine. Only the CDR3 region is kept as DNA, spanning 42 bases read in frame from base 1.

This clonotype was obtained from a man aged 40-50 years in good health and CMV-seropositive. The sequence joins TRBV30 to TRBJ2-3, and TRBD2 aligns with 7 junction nucleotides. The source material was PBMCs. The DNA sequence is given as TGTGCTCGGCGGGGCGGGGGTGATGCAGATACGCAGTATTTT. Its translation is CARRGGGDADTQYF.